The sequence of this T cell receptor beta chain was determined in a study of T cell responses to AZD1222 COVID-19 vaccine. The overall study: The analysis combined second doses at about 4 or about 12 weeks. The study, taken as a whole, reports: The peak T cell response came first, and repertoires were sampled only after it. Mostly white British, mostly female donors; authors suggested clonal diversity may be underestimated. Baseline seropositives among AZD1222 recipients totaled only five or six.

Concerning this clone: Its antigen is as yet unknown.

The V gene lost 5 bases and the J gene lost 7 bases, with 17 bases spanning the gap. The CDR3 has 14 amino acids. Germline V lookup: CDR1 SGHVS, CDR2 FNYEAQ. The method was immunoSEQ multiplex PCR; TCRdb's version includes in-frame clones alone and lacks a portion of them. Of under 140,000 clones listed, about 85% are singletons. The chain uses TRBV7-6 and TRBJ2-5; D uncertain. The sequencing used peripheral blood, collected on day 0 of AZD1222 vaccination. This clonotype was sampled from an adult in good health. CDR3 in amino acids: CASSPEQVGRTQYF. The DNA of the CDR3 is TGTGCCAGCAGCCCCGAACAAGTAGGTCGGACCCAGTACTTC.